The next 29 T cell receptor beta chains were all read from a single sample in a study of graft-versus-host responses after intestinal transplantation. Repertoires were generated with immunoSEQ multiplex PCR, while TCRdb's copy carries only in-frame clones and drops some. Counted here are about 100,000 clones, roughly 87% occurring once; the ten biggest clones make up 0.7% to 0.9%. The antigens for these receptors are not known. The sequencing used unstimulated CD4+ T cells sorted from spleen or lymph node cells, collected before intestinal transplant. These receptors came from a human donor who received an intestinal transplant.

This clone was observed a single time. The rearrangement joins TRBV18 to TRBJ2-3; D may be TRBD1 (5 bases). This CDR3 comprises 16 residues. Between the trimmed V and J ends, which lost 1 base and 4 bases, there was a span of 15 bases. Germline CDR1 KGHSH, CDR2 LQKENI. CDR3 in DNA: TGTGCCAGCTCACCACGGGGCTTCCCGGGTCCAGATACGCAGTATTTT. Translating it yields CASSPRGFPGPDTQYF.

This chain connects TRBV29-1 to TRBJ2-7, with D perhaps TRBD1 or TRBD2 (5 bases each). Germline V gene data show CDR1 as SQVTM and CDR2 as ANQGSEA. The V end lost 7 bases, the J end lost 6 bases, and 19 bases lay between the germline ends. The CDR3 runs to 13 residues. The CDR3 DNA is TGCAGCGCATGGGACCGCGTAGGCTCCGAGCAGTACTTC. Translation: CSAWDRVGSEQYF.

This clone has more than one count but fewer than ten. The chain uses TRBV6-1 and TRBJ1-1; the D gene is possibly TRBD1 (5 bases). The CDR3 is made up of 14 amino acids. The V end was cut by 2 bases, the J end by 7 bases, with 14 bases between. Germline V gene sequence: CDR1 MNHNS, CDR2 SASEGT. For the CDR3, the DNA is TGTGCCAGCAGTGAACGGTTACAGGCAAGTGAAGCTTTCTTT. Its protein product is CASSERLQASEAFF.

The rearrangement links TRBV19 to TRBJ1-4; the D is unclear. The germline V and J ends were trimmed by 5 bases and 8 bases, with 21 bases remaining between them. CDR3 length: 16 amino acids. Per germline, CDR1 LNHDA and CDR2 SQIVND (reference sequence). The CDR3 coding sequence is TGTGCCAGTAGTTTCGGCTCAGGCCCCCGCGGGGAAAAACTGTTTTTT. It encodes CASSFGSGPRGEKLFF.

The rearrangement links TRBV27 to TRBJ2-7; TRBD1 might be the D (6 bases). CDR1 is MNHEY and CDR2 is SMNVEV in the germline V gene (reference sequence). This CDR3 contains 18 residues. Trimming took off 6 bases at V and 3 bases at J, with 27 bases between the two ends. This chain's CDR3 is CASRLVAGTPRSHYEQYF. The CDR3 bases are TGTGCCAGCAGACTTGTTGCCGGGACACCGAGATCGCACTACGAGCAGTACTTC.

The chain recombines TRBV6-6 with TRBJ2-7, with D hard to call. The V and J ends lost 0 bases and 3 bases respectively, with 9 bases between them. CDR3 size: 14 residues. CDR1 and CDR2 from the germline V gene are MNHNY and SVGAGI (reference sequence). The CDR3 sequence is CASSYSMRSYEQYF. CDR3 sequence (DNA): TGTGCCAGCAGTTACTCGATGCGGAGCTACGAGCAGTACTTC.

The V gene is TRBV5-4, the J gene TRBJ1-5, with D perhaps matching TRBD1 (6 bases). Germline CDR1 is SGHNT and CDR2 is YYREEE (reference sequence). CDR3 size: 13 residues. V was clipped by 6 bases and J by 4 bases, with 11 bases between them. DNA for the CDR3: TGTGCCAGCACCCGGACAGAAAATCAGCCCCAGCATTTT. Its protein is CASTRTENQPQHF.

The chain uses TRBV6-6 and TRBJ2-3; D is undetermined. This CDR3 region has 14 residues. Deletions cut 2 bases from V and 2 bases from J, with 8 bases between. The germline V gene encodes CDR1 MNHNY and CDR2 SVGAGI (reference sequence). CDR3 sequence: CASSYVAITDTQYF. The CDR3, as DNA: TGTGCCAGCAGTTACGTCGCTATCACAGATACGCAGTATTTT.

J is TRBJ2-5 and V is TRBV9, with D perhaps given as TRBD1 or TRBD2 (5 bases each). Per the germline V gene, CDR1 is SGDLS and CDR2 is YYNGEE. Between the trimmed V and J ends, which lost 4 bases and 5 bases, there was a span of 15 bases. This CDR3 contains 14 residues. In DNA, the CDR3 is TGTGCCAGCAGCCCAAGCTGGGGGTCGGAGACCCAGTACTTC. As protein: CASSPSWGSETQYF.

The sample holds one count of this clone. The rearrangement joins TRBV10-2 to TRBJ2-7, with D perhaps matching TRBD2 (5 bases). The length of the CDR3 is 13 residues. Germline values: CDR1 WSHSY, CDR2 SAAADI. V was pared by 6 bases and J by 4 bases, with 13 bases between. The CDR3 protein is CASRDLGEYEQYF. For the CDR3, the DNA is TGCGCCAGCAGGGACCTCGGGGAGTACGAGCAGTACTTC.

This chain links TRBV5-1 with TRBJ2-3; 11 bases agree with TRBD2. The CDR3 runs to 15 residues. Germline assignment: CDR1 SGHRS and CDR2 YFSETQ. The trim removed 5 bases at V and 5 bases at J, leaving 7 bases unmatched. CDR3 in DNA: TGCGCCAGCAGTTCGACTAGCGGGATGGTAGATACGCAGTATTTT. This codes for CASSSTSGMVDTQYF.

This clone was seen more than once but under ten times. The chain recombines TRBV11-2 with TRBJ1-6; D may be TRBD1 (6 bases). Germline CDR1 and CDR2: SGHAT and FQNNGV. This CDR3 comprises 15 residues. The V end was cut by 4 bases, the J end by 10 bases, with 17 bases between. CDR3 DNA: TGTGCCAGCAGCTCAACAGGGCAAAGGTACTCACCCCTCCACTTT. The encoded protein is CASSSTGQRYSPLHF.

The count of this clone is one. The V and J genes are TRBV19 and TRBJ2-7; D is possibly TRBD2 (6 bases). V lost 4 bases and J 9 bases, leaving 10 bases between the germline ends. This CDR3 is built from 11 residues. The V gene's germline CDR1 is LNHDA and CDR2 SQIVND (reference sequence). The CDR3 nucleotides are TGTGCCAGTAGTAGCCGGCGGGGGCAGTACTTC. This sequence encodes CASSSRRGQYF.

V gene TRBV10-3 combines with J gene TRBJ2-7; 10 nucleotides match TRBD2. Germline-derived CDR1 and CDR2 are ENHRY and SYGVKD. CDR3 length equals 14 residues. Trimming removed 6 bases from V and 5 bases from J; junction bases left unmatched: 7. CDR3 coding DNA: TGTGCCATCAGGGGGACTAGCGCCGCCGACGAGCAGTACTTC. Translated: CAIRGTSAADEQYF.

The chain is built from TRBV5-1 and TRBJ1-5, with D maybe TRBD1 (5 bases). This CDR3 comprises 14 residues. Germline lookup yields CDR1 SGHRS and CDR2 YFSETQ. Deletions cut 3 bases from V and 9 bases from J, with 16 bases between. This chain's CDR3 is CASSSGEGLGPQHF. The CDR3 bases are TGCGCCAGCAGCTCGGGGGAGGGGCTGGGGCCCCAGCATTTT.

V and J are TRBV10-3 and TRBJ2-2; perhaps TRBD1 as D (5 bases). The CDR3 extends over 13 amino acids. V was clipped by 8 bases and J by 4 bases, with 11 bases between them. CDR1 is ENHRY, CDR2 SYGVKD, per germline. CDR3 protein: CAIARQGTGELFF. The CDR3 DNA is TGTGCCATCGCACGGCAGGGCACCGGGGAGCTGTTTTTT.

A word on this clone: The same CDR3 also results from other DNA sequences found in this sample. The chain uses TRBV14 and TRBJ1-2; possibly TRBD1 for D (5 bases). CDR1 SGHDN and CDR2 FVKESK come from the germline V gene. Trimming cost V 0 bases and J 8 bases, with 10 bases left between them. This CDR3 has 13 residues. CDR3 DNA sequence: TGTGCCAGCAGCCAAGATAGGGGAGGCGGCTACACCTTC. Its protein is CASSQDRGGGYTF.

The chain recombines TRBV6-1 with TRBJ2-7, with D uncertain. Trimming shortened V by 1 base and J by 4 bases, and 2 bases separated the two germline ends. Germline V gene data show CDR1 as MNHNS and CDR2 as SASEGT. This CDR3 region has 11 residues. The CDR3, as DNA: TGTGCCAGCAGTGAAGGATACGAGCAGTACTTC. The encoded protein is CASSEGYEQYF.

The V and J genes are TRBV5-4 and TRBJ2-5, with D perhaps TRBD1 (6 bases). Trimming cost V 7 bases and J 0 bases, with 13 bases left between them. CDR1 is SGHNT and CDR2 is YYREEE in the germline V gene (reference sequence). CDR3 length: 14 amino acids. CDR3 bases: TGTGCCAGCCGAAGCCGGGACAACCAAGAGACCCAGTACTTC. This sequence encodes CASRSRDNQETQYF.

This clone showed up just a few times. The chain carries TRBV29-1 and TRBJ2-5; 9 nucleotides match TRBD1. Trimming cost V 4 bases and J 4 bases; bases outside gene matches: 1. CDR3 length: 12 amino acids. The V gene's germline CDR1 is SQVTM and CDR2 ANQGSEA. This CDR3 reads CSVATGGETQYF. CDR3 coding DNA: TGCAGCGTTGCGACAGGGGGAGAGACCCAGTACTTC.

This clone was counted only a few times. This chain uses TRBV27 with TRBJ2-5; TRBD1 matches at 8 bases. This CDR3 contains 13 residues. Looked up from germline, CDR1 is MNHEY and CDR2 is SMNVEV (reference sequence). With 6 bases clipped from V and 5 bases from J, the junction kept 5 bases outside the gene matches. CDR3 region: CASRTGQGETQYF. Here the CDR3 DNA reads TGTGCCAGCAGGACCGGACAGGGTGAGACCCAGTACTTC.

The CDR3 here is CASTPNGGRNEKLFF. The CDR3 coding sequence is TGTGCCAGTACCCCGAACGGGGGACGGAATGAAAAACTGTTTTTT. The chain couples TRBV19 to TRBJ1-4, with a weak D call TRBD1 (5 bases). V shed 7 bases and J shed 5 bases, with 17 bases lying between them. Germline V gene lookup returns CDR1 LNHDA and CDR2 SQIVND (reference sequence). This CDR3 has 15 residues.

The V call is TRBV6-5, the J call TRBJ2-5, with 9 bases fitting TRBD2. CDR3 length equals 15 residues. Trimming cost V 3 bases and J 5 bases; bases outside gene matches: 7. Looked up from germline, CDR1 is MNHEY and CDR2 is SVGAGI. This CDR3 reads CASSYELAGWETQYF. The CDR3 region has the DNA TGTGCCAGCAGTTATGAGCTAGCGGGGTGGGAGACCCAGTACTTC.

This clone appeared once. J is TRBJ1-3 and V is TRBV11-2; D unresolved. This CDR3 has 18 amino acids. V was pared by 4 bases and J by 0 bases, with 19 bases between. The germline V gene encodes CDR1 SGHAT and CDR2 FQNNGV. The CDR3 coding sequence is TGTGCCAGCAGCTCTAGAGGGTGGCAGGAGAGCTCTGGAAACACCATATATTTT. Protein product: CASSSRGWQESSGNTIYF. Together with reference TRBV11-2 and TRBJ1-3, the CDR3 gives the full variable domain: EAGVAQSPRYKIIEKRQSVAFWCNPISGHATLYWYQQILGQGPKLLIQFQNNGVVDDSQLPKDRFSAERLKGVDSTLKIQPAKLEDSAVYLCASSSRGWQESSGNTIYFGEGSWLTVV.

The chain combines TRBV11-2 with TRBJ1-2; 9 nucleotides line up with TRBD1. Germline CDR1 is SGHAT and CDR2 is FQNNGV. Trimming cost V 5 bases and J 4 bases; bases outside gene matches: 2. The CDR3 spans 13 residues. CDR3 residues: CASSTGQGYGYTF. For the CDR3, the DNA is TGTGCCAGCAGCACGGGACAGGGCTATGGCTACACCTTC.

This clone was detected only once. This rearrangement joins TRBV5-1 to TRBJ1-1; 8 positions match TRBD1. The germline CDR1 and CDR2 sequences are SGHRS and YFSETQ. V was pared by 3 bases and J by 6 bases, with 7 bases of the junction left unmatched. CDR3 length: 14 residues. The CDR3 sequence is CASSSGQGRSEAFF. The CDR3 bases are TGCGCCAGCAGCTCCGGACAGGGCCGCTCTGAAGCTTTCTTT.

The V and J genes are TRBV12-5 and TRBJ2-2; 8 positions match TRBD2. CDR1 LGHNT and CDR2 FRNRAP come from the germline V gene. Germline trimming cut 7 bases from V and 2 bases from J; bases unmatched to any gene: 18. The CDR3 sequence is 19 residues long. The CDR3, as DNA: TGTGCTAGTGTCTGGGCCGTTATCGGGAGGGCCAATAACACCGGGGAGCTGTTTTTT. It codes for CASVWAVIGRANNTGELFF.

This chain joins TRBV2 and TRBJ1-2; 9 bases are a match to TRBD1. The germline gives CDR1 SNHLY, CDR2 FYNNEI. The CDR3 is 15 residues long. After removal of 6 bases from V and 4 bases from J, the junction contained 9 bases not matched to a gene. CDR3 sequence reads: CASSSGQGRVYGYTF. Here the CDR3 DNA reads TGTGCCAGCAGCTCCGGACAGGGGAGGGTCTATGGCTACACCTTC.

J is TRBJ2-7 and V is TRBV11-2; 8 bases are shared with TRBD2. CDR3 size: 15 residues. CDR1 is SGHAT, CDR2 FQNNGV, per germline. The ends lost 5 bases at V and 0 bases at J; junction bases unmatched: 6. The CDR3 loop is CASSLSGSLSYEQYF. DNA for the CDR3: TGTGCCAGCAGCCTCAGCGGGAGCCTCTCCTACGAGCAGTACTTC.